These 12 T cell receptor beta chains share one sample of origin, sequenced in a study of metastatic and nonmetastatic thyroid tumors. Patients underwent thyroid surgery, and none had received any treatment before it. TCRdb recomputed clones from the PCR reads via MiXCR. The sample lists about 25,000 clones, 13% occurring once. Source material: blood. The receptors stem from a female donor with papillary thyroid cancer or a benign thyroid nodule (not recorded which). Some clones in this sample may be carry-over from other donors' samples.

With regard to this clone: The junction does not match germline at one end; this may be a read error. The chain uses TRBV27 and TRBJ2-6; D tentatively reads TRBD1 or TRBD2 (5 bases each). Germline CDR1 and CDR2: MNHEY and SMNVEV (reference sequence). The CDR3 covers 15 residues. In nucleotides, the CDR3 is TGTGCCAGCAGCGCCCTAGAAGCCGGGGCCGACGTCCTGACTTTC. The encoded protein is CASSALEAGADVLTF.

This clone was observed many times. The CDR3 coding sequence is TGCAGTGCTAGGCAGAGTTCTAGCGGACCCACCGGGGAGCTGTTTTTT. It translates to CSARQSSSGPTGELFF. The chain joins TRBV20-1 to TRBJ2-2, with 7 bases aligning to TRBD2. Germline loops: CDR1 DFQATT, CDR2 SNEGSKA (reference sequence). CDR3 length: 16 residues. Trimming at V came to 3 bases and at J to 4 bases, leaving 11 bases not matched to a gene.

This clone was counted at least ten times. V gene TRBV3-1 combines with J gene TRBJ2-7; D remains unclear. The CDR3 has 14 residues. V lost 2 bases and J lost 6, with 14 bases in between. Germline V gives CDR1 LGHDT, CDR2 YNNKEL (reference sequence). The CDR3 spells CASSQNPPTVEQYF. In DNA, the CDR3 is TGTGCCAGCAGCCAAAACCCCCCGACCGTCGAGCAGTACTTC.

This chain connects TRBV5-1 to TRBJ2-1; 13 positions agree with TRBD2. CDR3 size: 18 residues. Germline V gene data show CDR1 as SGHRS and CDR2 as YFSETQ. With 3 bases clipped from V and 0 bases from J, the junction kept 6 bases outside the gene matches. In DNA, the CDR3 is TGCGCCAGCAGCTCACTAGCGGGAGGGGCAAGCTCCTACAATGAGCAGTTCTTC. Its translation: CASSSLAGGASSYNEQFF.

The chain recombines TRBV11-3 with TRBJ1-6, with unresolved D. Germline loops: CDR1 SGHNT, CDR2 YENEEA. Trimming stripped 3 bases from V and 0 bases from J, with 12 bases between. This CDR3 has 17 residues. CDR3 amino acids: CASSFLGQRSYNSPLHF. In nucleotides, the CDR3 is TGTGCCAGCAGCTTCCTCGGGCAGCGCTCCTATAATTCACCCCTCCACTTT.

The chain employs TRBV6-1 and TRBJ2-1, with 10 positions matching TRBD1. J gave up 9 bases and V 8 bases, and 10 bases lay outside the gene matches. This CDR3 region has 14 residues. Germline loops: CDR1 MNHNS, CDR2 SASEGT. The CDR3 sequence: CASDRGREWGEQFF. The DNA of the CDR3 is TGTGCCAGCGACAGGGGGCGGGAGTGGGGTGAGCAGTTCTTC.

Many counts were recorded for this clone. This chain joins TRBV4-1 and TRBJ1-2; 9 positions match TRBD1. The V and J ends lost 4 bases and 7 bases, in that order; junction bases with no gene match: 10. The germline CDR1 and CDR2 sequences are MGHRA and YSYEKL. The CDR3 has 15 residues. The CDR3 loop reads CASSLKGQGIFGYTF. CDR3 DNA sequence: TGCGCCAGCAGCCTGAAAGGACAGGGGATTTTTGGCTACACCTTC.

This clone qualifies as medium-sized. The chain joins TRBV20-1 to TRBJ2-7, with D tentatively TRBD1 or TRBD2 (5 bases each). The germline V gene encodes CDR1 DFQATT and CDR2 SNEGSKA (reference sequence). Trimming left V 6 bases short and J 6 bases short, with 18 bases between. This CDR3 has 13 amino acids. The CDR3 region has the DNA TGCAGTGCCTTCCGGGACGTCGGGCGCGAGCAGTACTTC. Translation: CSAFRDVGREQYF.

This clone was observed many times. The V gene is TRBV19, the J gene TRBJ1-6; the D gene is possibly TRBD1 (6 bases). The V end was cut by 6 bases, the J end by 5 bases, with 20 bases between. This CDR3 region has 17 residues. CDR1 LNHDA and CDR2 SQIVND come from the germline V gene (reference sequence). For the CDR3, the DNA is TGTGCCAGTAGCCTGACCCGTGGGACAAACGATAATTCACCCCTCCACTTT. The encoded protein is CASSLTRGTNDNSPLHF.

This clone has just a few counts. V and J are TRBV27 and TRBJ2-7; a weak D match, TRBD2 (6 bases). Between the trimmed V and J ends, which lost 3 bases and 5 bases, there was a span of 11 bases. Germline lookup yields CDR1 MNHEY and CDR2 SMNVEV (reference sequence). This CDR3 is 13 amino acids long. The DNA for the CDR3 is TGTGCCAGCAGTTTCCGGAGGAGGGACGAGCAGTACTTC. It is translated as CASSFRRRDEQYF.

This clone was seen more than once but under ten times. This clone may be a read error of a much larger clone one base away. The V call is TRBV19, the J call TRBJ2-5, with D unresolved. CDR3 size: 13 residues. Germline-derived CDR1 and CDR2 are LNHDA and SQIVND (reference sequence). Trimming cost V 8 bases and J 1 base, with 11 bases left between them. CDR3 in amino acids: CASGGRSQETQYF. The CDR3 DNA sequence: TGTGCCAGTGGTGGCAGATCCCAAGAGACCCAGTACTTC.

This clone is classed as medium-sized. The chain joins TRBV20-1 to TRBJ1-2, with D hard to call. Germline V CDR1 and CDR2: DFQATT, SNEGSKA (reference sequence). The CDR3 runs 11 residues. With 0 bases removed from V and 8 bases from J, the gap between germline ends came to 7 bases. The CDR3 loop reads CSARDGGGYTF. The CDR3 DNA reads as TGCAGTGCTAGAGATGGAGGGGGCTACACCTTC.